This T cell receptor beta chain was sequenced during a study of shared clonotypes between healthy human individuals. Adult donors, all healthy and HIV-negative, had no recent acute infections or vaccinations. The CD4+ fraction was divided into a CD45RA+ naive subset and a CD45RA-negative memory subset. Trimming pared 2 bases from V and 3 bases from J, leaving 8 bases between. CDR1 is KGHSH and CDR2 is LQKENI in the germline V gene. CDR3 length: 13 residues. General observations from the study: Clonotype sharing across a few donors was observed for 4% to 5.5% of naive CD4 clonotypes.

A word on this clone: As yet, its antigen is unknown.

TCRdb's copy holds only in-frame clones and misses some; the assay was immunoSEQ multiplex PCR. This sample yields 2,100,000 or so clones, of which about 94% are seen a single time; around 0.13% belongs to the top ten. The source is a man between 18 and 35 years old in good health. The V and J genes are TRBV18 and TRBJ2-7; D is possibly TRBD2 (5 bases). The sequenced sample was naive CD4+ T cells sorted from blood. Sample subset: CD45RA+ positively selected. CDR3 DNA sequence: TGTGCCAGCTCACCAACACGGGACTACGAGCAGTACTTC. Translated: CASSPTRDYEQYF.